The clone carrying this TCR beta chain appeared once. Its antigen is undetermined. Repertoires were generated with immunoSEQ multiplex PCR, while TCRdb's copy carries only in-frame clones and drops some. The sample records 13,000 or so clones, 80% to 95% being singletons. V dropped 7 bases and J dropped 7 bases, with 17 bases sitting between them. Germline CDR1 and CDR2: MNHNY and SVGAGI (reference sequence). The CDR3 runs 14 residues. In every patient, relapse followed autologous stem cell transplantation, while exposure to brentuximab vedotin differed. The data originate from a study of PD-1 blockade in classical Hodgkin lymphoma. Study results and caveats: A reduction in baseline TCR diversity was reportedly seen in newly diagnosed patients relative to healthy donors. Newly diagnosed and completely responding patients shared comparable baseline diversity. CD4+ but not CD8+ TCR diversity rose significantly by C4D1.

This material consisted of peripheral blood mononuclear cells (PBMCs), taken at baseline. The V call is TRBV6-6, the J call TRBJ2-1, with D unresolved. The receptor comes from a human donor with classical Hodgkin lymphoma. In nucleotides, the CDR3 is TGTGCCAGCACCGAATTTATTTTAAGGAATGAGCAGTTCTTC. It specifies CASTEFILRNEQFF.